One and the same sample provided the 5 T cell receptor beta chains below, sequenced in a study of PD-1 blockade in mismatch repair-deficient tumors. The table came from immunoSEQ multiplex PCR; TCRdb's copy has only in-frame clones and leaves some out. The sample has over 100,000 clones, approximately 80% seen once; the top ten hold 4% to 6%. The starting material was peripheral blood, obtained approximately 60 weeks after starting pembrolizumab. Receptors were obtained from an adult with mismatch repair-deficient cancer.

The rearrangement links TRBV7-9 to TRBJ1-5; 7 bases match TRBD1. After removal of 6 bases from V and 7 bases from J, the junction contained 6 bases not matched to a gene. This CDR3 is built from 13 residues. The germline gives CDR1 SEHNR, CDR2 FQNEAQ (reference sequence). As DNA, the CDR3 is TGTGCCAGCAGTCCCACAGGGGAACAGCCCCAGCATTTT. It codes for CASSPTGEQPQHF.

This clone was picked up a small number of times. V gene TRBV5-1 combines with J gene TRBJ2-7; D unclear. Trimming left V 1 base short and J 3 bases short, with 11 bases between. Per the germline V gene, CDR1 is SGHRS and CDR2 is YFSETQ. The CDR3 length is 14 residues. CDR3 DNA: TGCGCCAGCAGCTTGCAGAGACACAACTACGAGCAGTACTTC. Residues: CASSLQRHNYEQYF.

The genes are TRBV14 and TRBJ2-2; TRBD1 agrees at 7 bases. The V and J ends lost 3 bases and 4 bases, in that order; junction bases with no gene match: 5. The CDR3 is 15 residues long. Germline-derived CDR1 and CDR2 are SGHDN and FVKESK. The CDR3 sequence: CASSQDRLITGELFF. The CDR3 bases are TGTGCCAGCAGCCAGGACAGGTTGATCACCGGGGAGCTGTTTTTT.

This clone was seen only a few times. The genes are TRBV19 and TRBJ1-2, with D possibly TRBD1 on 5 matching bases. The V gene's germline CDR1 is LNHDA and CDR2 SQIVND (reference sequence). V shed 8 bases and J shed 8 bases, with 15 bases lying between them. The CDR3 is 12 residues long. CDR3 sequence (DNA): TGTGCCAGTTCGTCAGGGCGGGGCGGCTACACCTTC. Translating gives CASSSGRGGYTF.

Concerning this clone itself: Sequence at one end of the junction differs from germline and may be a read error. The chain carries TRBV13 and TRBJ2-5; 11 bases fit TRBD2. CDR3 length: 17 residues. The germline V gene has CDR1 PRHDT and CDR2 FYEKMQ (reference sequence). The CDR3, as DNA: TGTGCCAGCAGCGGTATAAGACTAGCGGGGCACCAGGAGACCCAGTACTTC. Translated, it gives CASSGIRLAGHQETQYF.